This TCR beta chain was identified in a study of graft-versus-host responses after intestinal transplantation. A few counts support this clone. Sequenced by immunoSEQ multiplex PCR; TCRdb stores in-frame clones only, minus some. The sample carries some 19,000 clones, approximately 39% recorded once. Responder cells labeled with CFSE (roughly 200,000) were co-plated with irradiated stimulator cells labeled with violet dye (roughly 200,000). There are 14 residues in the CDR3. The germline gives CDR1 MNHEY, CDR2 SVGAGI. V was trimmed by 0 bases and J by 6 bases, leaving 9 bases between them. This chain connects TRBV6-5 to TRBJ1-5; D is perhaps TRBD1 (6 bases). The sequenced sample was alloreactive CD4+ T cells from a mixed lymphocyte reaction culture, obtained before transplantation. Specified subset: CFSE-low proliferating T cells sorted from roughly six-day pre-transplant mixed lymphocyte reaction (GvH or HvG direction). The sequence derives from a human patient who was an organ donor for intestinal transplantation. The DNA of the CDR3 is TGTGCCAGCAGTTACTCCAGGGGCTTTCAGCCCCAGCATTTT. Translation: CASSYSRGFQPQHF.